The source of this T cell receptor (beta chain) is a study of blood T cell repertoires in COVID-19 (dated by TCRdb to the early 2020s). Regarding the study in general: Collaborator samples came from the United States, Italy and Spain and covered acute and convalescent phases of COVID-19. Sample metadata almost always included a de-identified subject ID, COVID-19 status, age in years and sex. A freely available public database, intended as a resource for researchers studying the immune response to SARS-CoV-2, is where the repertoires were released. Subjects who had been exposed to COVID-19, were actively infected with it, or had recovered from it provided the deeply sampled blood TCRbeta repertoires that made up the dataset. Where available, HLA class I and class II types were taken from metadata supplied by the sample provider and were not determined by assay-based typing. The prospective study material was composed of cDNA or gDNA derived from T cells, B-cell-depleted T cells, or PBMCs. The samples were drawn from the first 160 participants of the ongoing ImmuneRACE study and from 950 to 1,500 subjects provided by 6 global collaborators. Overall study results and their limits: Clinical and demographic metadata were provided uncurated, with the amount varying by source and participant.

The immunoSEQ Assay, a bias-controlled multiplex PCR, was used to amplify TCRbeta CDR3 regions from genomic DNA. The authors processed their data as follows. The number of nucleated cells in each sample was estimated from the amplification of reference gene primers within the assay. To quantify the absolute abundance of each unique TCRbeta CDR3 rearrangement, sequence reads were collapsed and filtered. For each sample, productive Simpson clonality was calculated as the square root of Simpson's diversity index over productive rearrangements. TCRdb provides this immuneACCESS table in a form limited to in-frame rearrangements. Some clones are lacking; in checked studies, under half of them reflect an unresolved V gene, and why the rest are absent is not known. V and J calls and clone size follow that table, whereas D and trimming were derived from the DNA. The sample yields some 310,000 clones; 89% were counted once. Together, the top ten hold over 8.5% of the sample.

The germline V gene encodes CDR1 SQVTM and CDR2 ANQGSEA. The CDR3, cysteine through phenylalanine, is 13 amino acids long. Of the read, only the CDR3 DNA is kept; its 39 bases are in frame from base 1. V and J are truncated by 4 bases and 4 bases respectively, leaving an intervening sequence of 11 bases. Comment on this clone: Its antigen is still unknown. No base quality information exists; no much larger clone differs at one position.

Enrolling through a virtual design, the prospective study's participants ranged in age from roughly 18 to 89 years and lived across 24 United States geographic areas. In the prospective study, participants were assigned to cohorts based on the clinical history participants reported in a screening survey and a study questionnaire. Recovered participants in ImmuneRACE Cohort 3 were defined by two consecutive negative NP/OP PCR tests, clearance by a healthcare professional, or resolution of symptoms. Each participant in the prospective study had whole blood, serum and a nasopharyngeal or oropharyngeal swab collected by mobile phlebotomists. Participants in the prospective study had the option to provide additional blood draws and questionnaires over a roughly two-month period. Prospective study blood samples were shipped either frozen or at room temperature before DNA extraction.

Recombination linked TRBV29-1 to TRBJ1-3; TRBD1 might be the D gene, on 5 matching bases. Sequencing was carried out using PBMCs or T cells enriched from blood (not recorded which). The receptor was derived from a woman younger than 45 who had recovered from COVID-19. The nucleotide sequence is given as TGCAGCGTTGTACTGACAGCCGGAAACACCATATATTTT. This sequence encodes CSVVLTAGNTIYF.